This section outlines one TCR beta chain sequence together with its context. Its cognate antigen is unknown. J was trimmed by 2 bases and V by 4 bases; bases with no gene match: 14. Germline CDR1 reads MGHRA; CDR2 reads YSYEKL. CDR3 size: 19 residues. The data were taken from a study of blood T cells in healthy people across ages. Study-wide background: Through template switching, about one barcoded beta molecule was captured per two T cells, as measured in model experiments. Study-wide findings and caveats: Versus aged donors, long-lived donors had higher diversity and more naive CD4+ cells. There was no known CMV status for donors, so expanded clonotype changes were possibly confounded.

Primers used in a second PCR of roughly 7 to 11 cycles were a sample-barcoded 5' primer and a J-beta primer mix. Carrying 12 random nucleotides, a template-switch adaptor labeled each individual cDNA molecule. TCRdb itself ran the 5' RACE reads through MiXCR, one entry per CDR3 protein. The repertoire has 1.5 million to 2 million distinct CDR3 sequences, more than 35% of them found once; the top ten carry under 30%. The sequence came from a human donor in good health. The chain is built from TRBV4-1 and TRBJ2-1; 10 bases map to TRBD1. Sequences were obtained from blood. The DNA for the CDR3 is TGCGCCAGCAGCCTCCAGAGCCTATCCGGGACAGGGGCCTACAATGAGCAGTTCTTC. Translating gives CASSLQSLSGTGAYNEQFF.